These 12 T cell receptor beta chains were all obtained from the same sample, sequenced in a study of T cells in Graves' hyperthyroidism and ophthalmopathy. Template material for amplifying TCR beta CDR3 regions consisted of RNA transcripts. The TCR CDR3 first-round RT-PCR relied on the HTBI primer set. MiXCR, applied by TCRdb to the multiplex PCR reads, yields one record per CDR3 protein. The sample yields around 250,000 distinct CDR3 sequences, roughly 15% seen once. The sequenced sample was blood. The receptors were gathered from a woman aged 40 to 49 with Graves' hyperthyroidism that later progressed to Graves' ophthalmopathy.

In this sample, this clonotype turned up many times. The gene calls are TRBV6-1 and TRBJ2-7; TRBD1 might be the D (5 bases). V shed 5 bases and J shed 2 bases, with 19 bases lying between them. The CDR3 is made up of 16 amino acids. The germline CDR1 and CDR2 sequences are MNHNS and SASEGT. CDR3 amino acids: CASSHIDSALPYEQYF. The CDR3 coding sequence is TGTGCCAGCAGTCACATTGACAGTGCCCTCCCCTACGAGCAGTACTTC.

This clonotype has a count of ten or more. V usage is TRBV7-2 and J usage is TRBJ2-1, with unresolved D. V was pared by 0 bases and J by 6 bases, with 3 bases between. The CDR3 runs to 12 residues. The germline V gene has CDR1 SGHTA and CDR2 FQGNSA. In DNA, the CDR3 is TGTGCCAGCAGCTTAGCCCTCAATGAGCAGTTCTTC. Translating it yields CASSLALNEQFF.

Ten or more counts support this clonotype. The chain has TRBV7-3 and TRBJ2-3; D may be TRBD2 (6 bases). V lost 8 bases, J lost 8 bases, and 17 bases lay in between. CDR1 is SGHTA and CDR2 is FQGTGA in the germline V gene. The CDR3 is made up of 13 amino acids. The CDR3 is CASSQIMGGTQYF. CDR3 in DNA: TGTGCCAGCTCACAAATCATGGGGGGTACGCAGTATTTT.

This clonotype was counted only a few times. A read error is possible here, since a much larger clone lies one base away. This rearrangement joins TRBV28 to TRBJ2-1; possibly TRBD2 for D (5 bases). The CDR3 sequence is 13 residues long. Germline CDR1 is MDHEN and CDR2 is SYDVKM. Trimming removed 6 bases from V and 3 bases from J, with 9 bases in between. The chain's CDR3 is CASSPTSYNEQFF. The DNA for the CDR3 is TGTGCCAGCAGCCCTACTAGCTACAATGAGCAGTTCTTC.

This clonotype was detected many times. V is TRBV19 and J is TRBJ1-2, with TRBD1 matching 7 bases. V trimming: 3 bases; J trimming: 11 bases; junction bases outside the gene matches: 9. The CDR3 totals 13 residues. CDR1 is LNHDA, CDR2 SQIVND, per germline (reference sequence). In DNA form, the CDR3 reads TGTGCCAGTAGTATGGCGCCGACAGGGCGGTACACCTTC. Its translation: CASSMAPTGRYTF.

This clonotype appeared many times. The CDR3 protein is CASSFPGTGLAKNIQYF. The CDR3, as DNA: TGTGCCAGCAGTTTCCCGGGGACAGGCCTAGCCAAAAACATTCAGTACTTC. The chain joins TRBV28 to TRBJ2-4; TRBD1 matches at 8 bases. The CDR3 covers 17 residues. Trimming cost V 3 bases and J 0 bases; bases outside gene matches: 7. Germline V gene data show CDR1 as MDHEN and CDR2 as SYDVKM.

This clonotype was detected ten times or more. The chain combines TRBV28 with TRBJ1-6, with D unclear. The CDR3 has 14 amino acids. Trimming left V 6 bases short and J 7 bases short, with 13 bases between. Germline V gene sequence: CDR1 MDHEN, CDR2 SYDVKM. The CDR3 DNA reads as TGTGCCAGCAGCCGGGCCTGGATGAATTCACCCCTCCACTTT. Encoded protein: CASSRAWMNSPLHF.

This clonotype showed up many times. V is TRBV6-2 or TRBV6-3 and J is TRBJ1-5; 12 nucleotides match TRBD1. The junction had 9 bases not matched to a gene; V was cut back by 2 bases and J by 7 bases. This CDR3 contains 17 residues. Per germline, CDR1 MNHEY and CDR2 SVGEGT. The CDR3 bases are TGTGCCAGCAGTTACGGAGGGACAGGGGGCGTCTTACAGCCCCAGCATTTT. Encoded protein: CASSYGGTGGVLQPQHF.

This sequence joins TRBV5-4 and TRBJ2-3; TRBD2 agrees at 12 bases. The CDR3 has 14 residues. In germline, CDR1 is SGHNT, CDR2 YYREEE (reference sequence). J lost 10 bases, V lost 4 bases, and 7 bases had no gene match. The CDR3 DNA reads TGTGCCAGCAGCCCCGGGACTAGCGGGTTCGCGCAGTATTTT. Amino acid sequence: CASSPGTSGFAQYF.

Many counts were recorded for this clonotype. The rearrangement uses TRBV28 and TRBJ2-7; weak D call: TRBD1 (5 bases). V was shortened by 5 bases and J by 2 bases, with 10 bases between the two germline ends. This CDR3 has 13 residues. Germline CDR1 reads MDHEN; CDR2 reads SYDVKM. This chain's CDR3 is CASSRWGAYEQYF. The CDR3 DNA reads as TGTGCCAGCAGTCGGTGGGGCGCCTACGAGCAGTACTTC. Full variable domain (outside the CDR3, taken from reference TRBV28 and TRBJ2-7): DVKVTQSSRYLVKRTGEKVFLECVQDMDHENMFWYRQDPGLGLRLIYFSYDVKMKEKGDIPEGYSVSREKKERFSLILESASTNQTSMYLCASSRWGAYEQYFGPGTRLTVT.

This clonotype was recorded a few times. This could be a read error, since a much larger clone is one nucleotide away. The chain uses TRBV10-3 and TRBJ1-5; 7 bases are shared with TRBD1. The CDR3 spans 13 residues. Trimming took 5 bases from V and 5 from J; bases not matched to a gene: 3. Germline V lookup: CDR1 ENHRY, CDR2 SYGVKD. In DNA, the CDR3 is TGTGCCATCAGTTGGGACAGCGATCAGCCCCAGCATTTT. Translating it yields CAISWDSDQPQHF.

This clonotype was seen many times. The chain is built from TRBV12-3 or TRBV12-4 and TRBJ1-4; the D is unclear. The ends were cut back, 3 bases at V and 5 bases at J, with 13 bases in the middle. The CDR3 length is 15 residues. The CDR3 DNA follows: TGTGCCAGCAGTTTTCGTTCCAGGCCCAATGAAAAACTGTTTTTT. Translating it yields CASSFRSRPNEKLFF.